The clone carrying this TCR beta chain was seen ten or more times. TCRbeta libraries were built with three rounds of nested PCR, modified from ARM-PCR. TCRdb itself ran the multiplex PCR reads through MiXCR, one entry per CDR3 protein. The top ten clones hold around two fifths of a sample with 77,000 or so distinct CDR3 sequences, just over 75% of them seen once. No cell sorting was done before RNA was extracted from the tissue. This non-tumor lung sample came from over 3 cm beyond the tumor edge. The data were obtained in a study of tumor and adjacent non-tumor tissue in lung cancer. The sequencing input was distant non-tumor lung tissue. This receptor was identified in a man between 65 and 85 years old with non-small cell lung cancer.

DNA for the CDR3: TGTGCCAGCAGCTTAGGTGGACTAGCGGACTACAATGAGCAGTTCTTC. It specifies CASSLGGLADYNEQFF. V gene TRBV7-8 combines with J gene TRBJ2-1; 10 bases map to TRBD2. V shed 1 base, J shed 3 bases, and the junction held 3 bases outside the gene matches. Germline V CDR1 and CDR2: SGHVS, FQNEAQ. The CDR3 length is 16 residues.